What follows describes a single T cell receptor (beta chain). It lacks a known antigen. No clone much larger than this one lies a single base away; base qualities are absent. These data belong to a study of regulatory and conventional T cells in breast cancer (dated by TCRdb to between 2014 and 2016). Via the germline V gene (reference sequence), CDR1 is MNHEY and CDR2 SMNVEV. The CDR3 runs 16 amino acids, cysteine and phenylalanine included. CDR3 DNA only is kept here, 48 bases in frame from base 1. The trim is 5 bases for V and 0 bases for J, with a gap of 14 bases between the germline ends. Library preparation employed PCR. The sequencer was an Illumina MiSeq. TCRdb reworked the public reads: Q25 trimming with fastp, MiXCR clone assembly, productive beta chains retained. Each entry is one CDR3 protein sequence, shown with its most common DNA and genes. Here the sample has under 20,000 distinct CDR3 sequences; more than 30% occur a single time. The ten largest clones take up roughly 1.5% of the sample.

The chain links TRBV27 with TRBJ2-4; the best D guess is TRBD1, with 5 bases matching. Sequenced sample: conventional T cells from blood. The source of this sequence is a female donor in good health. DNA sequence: TGTGCCAGCAGTCAGGTCTTGGGGCTAGCCAAAAACATTCAGTACTTC. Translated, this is CASSQVLGLAKNIQYF.